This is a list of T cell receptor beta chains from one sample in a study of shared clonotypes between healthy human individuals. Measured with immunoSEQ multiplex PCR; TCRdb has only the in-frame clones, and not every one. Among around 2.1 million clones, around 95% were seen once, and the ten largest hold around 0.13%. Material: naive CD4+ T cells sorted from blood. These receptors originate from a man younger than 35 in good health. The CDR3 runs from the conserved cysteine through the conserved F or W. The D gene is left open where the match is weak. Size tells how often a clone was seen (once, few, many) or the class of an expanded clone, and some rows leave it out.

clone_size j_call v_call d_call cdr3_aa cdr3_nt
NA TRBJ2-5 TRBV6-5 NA CASSRLGSGLETQYF TGTGCCAGCAGCCGCTTAGGCTCCGGATTGGAGACCCAGTACTTC
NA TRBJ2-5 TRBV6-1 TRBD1 CASSRRQGQETQYF TGTGCCAGCAGTCGGAGACAGGGGCAAGAGACCCAGTACTTC
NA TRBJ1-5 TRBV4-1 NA CASSSGPINQPQHF TGCGCCAGCAGCTCCGGACCGATCAATCAGCCCCAGCATTTT
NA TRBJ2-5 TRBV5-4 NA CASSLGAALGETQYF TGTGCCAGCAGCTTGGGGGCCGCCCTGGGGGAGACCCAGTACTTC
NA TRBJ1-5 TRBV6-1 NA CASSDPFTYSNQPQHF TGTGCCAGCAGTGATCCATTTACTTACAGTAACCAGCCCCAGCATTTT
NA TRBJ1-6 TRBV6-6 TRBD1 CASRDRGGNSPLHF TGTGCCAGCAGGGACAGGGGAGGAAATTCACCCCTCCACTTT
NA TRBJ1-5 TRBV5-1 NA CASSLDPGNQPQHF TGCGCCAGCAGCTTGGACCCAGGGAATCAGCCCCAGCATTTT
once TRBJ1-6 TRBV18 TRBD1 CASSPDRGNSPLHF TGTGCCAGCTCACCAGACAGGGGTAATTCACCCCTCCACTTT
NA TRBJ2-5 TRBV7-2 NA CASSLGPSRETQYF TGTGCCAGCAGCTTAGGGCCTAGCAGGGAGACCCAGTACTTC
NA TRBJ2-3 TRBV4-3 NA CASSQDIADTQYF TGCGCCAGCAGCCAAGATATAGCGGATACGCAGTATTTT
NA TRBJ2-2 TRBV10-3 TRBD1 CAITRGPDTGELFF TGTGCCATCACCAGGGGGCCGGACACCGGGGAGCTGTTTTTT
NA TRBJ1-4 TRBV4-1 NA CASSLGPLEKLFF TGCGCCAGCAGCCTCGGGCCGCTTGAAAAACTGTTTTTT
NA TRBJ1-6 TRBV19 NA CASSLGLDNSPLHF TGTGCCAGTAGTTTAGGACTGGACAATTCACCCCTCCACTTT
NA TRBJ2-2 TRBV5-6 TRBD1 CASSTTTYRDRQNTGELFF TGTGCCAGCAGTACGACAACTTACCGGGACAGGCAAAACACCGGGGAGCTGTTTTTT
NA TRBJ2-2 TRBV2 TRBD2 CASSGGRAPRTGELFF TGTGCCAGCAGTGGCGGGAGGGCCCCGAGAACCGGGGAGCTGTTTTTT
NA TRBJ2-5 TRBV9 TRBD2 CASSVFGGETQYF TGTGCCAGCAGCGTATTCGGGGGGGAGACCCAGTACTTC
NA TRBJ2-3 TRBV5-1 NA CASSLNRDVDTQYF TGCGCCAGCAGCTTGAACAGGGATGTTGATACGCAGTATTTT
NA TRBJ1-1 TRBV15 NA CATSREVEAFF TGTGCCACCAGCAGAGAAGTTGAAGCTTTCTTT
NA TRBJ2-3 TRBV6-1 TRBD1 CASSEDRGASDTQYF TGTGCCAGCAGTGAAGACAGGGGGGCCTCAGATACGCAGTATTTT
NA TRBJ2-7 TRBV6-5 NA CASKVAGGSYEQYF TGTGCCAGCAAAGTGGCAGGGGGGTCCTACGAGCAGTACTTC
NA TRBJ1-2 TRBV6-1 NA CASSEQGREF TGTGCCAGCAGTGAACAAGGGAGGGAGTTC
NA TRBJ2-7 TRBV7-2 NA CASSQVSEQYF TGTGCCAGCAGCCAAGTTAGCGAGCAGTACTTC
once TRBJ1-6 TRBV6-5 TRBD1 CASKKQGANSPLHF TGTGCCAGCAAGAAACAGGGGGCTAATTCACCCCTCCACTTT
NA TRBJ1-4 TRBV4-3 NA CASSPEGTGTNEKLFF TGCGCCAGCAGCCCAGAAGGGACGGGAACTAATGAAAAACTGTTTTTT
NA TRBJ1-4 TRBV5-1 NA CASSLDSGVGEKLFF TGCGCCAGCAGCTTGGATTCAGGGGTCGGGGAAAAACTGTTTTTT
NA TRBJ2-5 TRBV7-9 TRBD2 CASSHPRGPSGRGRETQYF TGTGCCAGCAGCCACCCGCGGGGGCCTAGCGGGAGGGGGCGAGAGACCCAGTACTTC
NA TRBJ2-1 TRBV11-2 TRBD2 CASSFQVAGSSYNEQFF TGTGCCAGCAGCTTCCAAGTAGCGGGAAGCTCCTACAATGAGCAGTTCTTC
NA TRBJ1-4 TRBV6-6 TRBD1 CASSHGTAATNEKLFF TGTGCCAGCAGTCACGGGACAGCTGCAACTAATGAAAAACTGTTTTTT
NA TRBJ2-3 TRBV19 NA CASSISDTQYF TGTGCCAGTAGTATTTCAGATACGCAGTATTTT
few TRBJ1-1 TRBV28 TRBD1 CASSSGTRGHTEAFF TGTGCCAGCAGCTCCGGGACAAGGGGGCACACTGAAGCTTTCTTT
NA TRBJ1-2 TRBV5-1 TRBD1 CASSLEQGADYGYTF TGCGCCAGCAGCTTGGAACAGGGGGCCGACTATGGCTACACCTTC
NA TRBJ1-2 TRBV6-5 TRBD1 CASGNRGLYGYTF TGTGCCAGCGGGAACAGGGGCCTCTATGGCTACACCTTC
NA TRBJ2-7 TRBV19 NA CASSKPGSYEQYF TGTGCCAGTAGCAAGCCAGGGAGCTACGAGCAGTACTTC
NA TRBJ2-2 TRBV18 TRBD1 CASSPPGQVNTGELFF TGTGCCAGCTCACCACCGGGACAGGTGAACACCGGGGAGCTGTTTTTT
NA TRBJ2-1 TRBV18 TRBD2 CASSPYEGLGGNGGIF TGTGCCAGCTCACCATATGAGGGACTAGGGGGTAACGGTGGCATCTTC
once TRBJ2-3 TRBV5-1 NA CASSWGSSATDTQYF TGCGCCAGCAGCTGGGGTAGTTCAGCGACAGATACGCAGTATTTT
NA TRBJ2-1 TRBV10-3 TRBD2 CAISGAGGRSSYNEQFF TGTGCCATCAGTGGCGCGGGGGGTCGTAGCTCCTACAATGAGCAGTTCTTC